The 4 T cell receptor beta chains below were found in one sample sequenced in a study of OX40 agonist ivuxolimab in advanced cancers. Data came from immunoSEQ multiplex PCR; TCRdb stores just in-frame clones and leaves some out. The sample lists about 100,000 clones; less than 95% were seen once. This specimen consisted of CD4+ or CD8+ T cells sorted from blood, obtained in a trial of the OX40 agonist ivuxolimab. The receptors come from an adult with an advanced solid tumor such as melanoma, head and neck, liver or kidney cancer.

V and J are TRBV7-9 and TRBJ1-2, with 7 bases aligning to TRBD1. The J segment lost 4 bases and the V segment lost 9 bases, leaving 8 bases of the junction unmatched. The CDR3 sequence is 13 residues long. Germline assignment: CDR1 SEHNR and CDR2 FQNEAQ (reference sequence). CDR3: CASTGTDLYGYTF. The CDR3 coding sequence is TGTGCCAGTACCGGGACAGACCTCTATGGCTACACCTTC.

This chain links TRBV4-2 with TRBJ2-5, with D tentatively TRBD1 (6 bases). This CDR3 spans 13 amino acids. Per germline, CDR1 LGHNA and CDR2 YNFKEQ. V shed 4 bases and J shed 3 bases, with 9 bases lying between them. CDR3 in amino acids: CASSRRGEETQYF. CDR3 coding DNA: TGTGCCAGCAGCCGCAGGGGAGAAGAGACCCAGTACTTC.

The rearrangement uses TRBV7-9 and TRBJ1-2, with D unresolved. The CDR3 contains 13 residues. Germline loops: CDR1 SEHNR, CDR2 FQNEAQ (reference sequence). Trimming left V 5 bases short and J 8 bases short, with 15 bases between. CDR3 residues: CASSVSGGGGYTF. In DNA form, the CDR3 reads TGTGCCAGCAGCGTTAGTGGTGGCGGAGGCTACACCTTC.

CDR3 amino acids: CASSLPGTSGRGDTQYF. The CDR3 nucleotides are TGTGCCAGCAGCCTCCCCGGGACTAGCGGGAGGGGAGATACGCAGTATTTT. The rearrangement uses TRBV5-6 and TRBJ2-3; 16 nucleotides line up with TRBD2. In germline, CDR1 is SGHDT, CDR2 YYEEEE. Trimming removed 4 bases from V and 5 bases from J; junction bases left unmatched: 7. The CDR3 is 17 residues long.